The 2 T cell receptor beta chains in this list originate from one sample, sequenced in a study of blood T cell repertoires in COVID-19. Assay: immunoSEQ multiplex PCR; the TCRdb copy retains only in-frame clones and omits some. The table records roughly 160,000 clones, 82% of them present only once. The source material was peripheral blood. The receptors derive from a woman of 80 years or more with active or convalescent COVID-19.

The chain couples TRBV6-1 to TRBJ1-2; 10 bases are shared with TRBD1. This CDR3 spans 18 amino acids. Germline CDR1 reads MNHNS; CDR2 reads SASEGT. V lost 4 bases to trimming and J lost 0 bases; unmatched junction nucleotides: 11. Here the CDR3 DNA reads TGTGCCAGCAGTGTACAGAACCCGGGACAGGGGTCTAACTATGGCTACACCTTC. Translation: CASSVQNPGQGSNYGYTF.

This chain uses TRBV3-1 (or the pseudogene TRBV3-2) with TRBJ2-2, with TRBD2 matching 7 bases. This CDR3 is 19 amino acids long. From germline, CDR1 is LGHDT and CDR2 YNNKEL (reference sequence). Trimming removed 0 bases from V and 3 bases from J; junction bases left unmatched: 13. Here the CDR3 reads CASSQEALGRAGDTGELFF. The DNA of the CDR3 is TGTGCCAGCAGCCAAGAAGCCTTGGGACGGGCGGGAGACACCGGGGAGCTGTTTTTT.